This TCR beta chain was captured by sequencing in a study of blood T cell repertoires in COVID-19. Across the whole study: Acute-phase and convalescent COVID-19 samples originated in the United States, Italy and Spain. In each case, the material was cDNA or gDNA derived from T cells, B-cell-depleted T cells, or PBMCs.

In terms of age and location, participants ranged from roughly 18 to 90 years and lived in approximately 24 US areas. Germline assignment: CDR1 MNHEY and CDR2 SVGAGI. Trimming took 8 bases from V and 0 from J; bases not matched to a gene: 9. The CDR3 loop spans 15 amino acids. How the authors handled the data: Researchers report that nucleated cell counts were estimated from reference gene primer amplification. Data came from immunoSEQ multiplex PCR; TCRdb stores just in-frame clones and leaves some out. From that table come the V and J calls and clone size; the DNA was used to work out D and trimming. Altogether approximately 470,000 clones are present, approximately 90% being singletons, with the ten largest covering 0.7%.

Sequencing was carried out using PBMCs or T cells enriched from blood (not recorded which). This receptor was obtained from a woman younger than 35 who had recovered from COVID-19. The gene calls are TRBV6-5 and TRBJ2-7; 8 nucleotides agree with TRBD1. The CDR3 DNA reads TGTGCCAGCGCCGGCGGCAGGGGGCTCTCCTACGAGCAGTACTTC. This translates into CASAGGRGLSYEQYF.